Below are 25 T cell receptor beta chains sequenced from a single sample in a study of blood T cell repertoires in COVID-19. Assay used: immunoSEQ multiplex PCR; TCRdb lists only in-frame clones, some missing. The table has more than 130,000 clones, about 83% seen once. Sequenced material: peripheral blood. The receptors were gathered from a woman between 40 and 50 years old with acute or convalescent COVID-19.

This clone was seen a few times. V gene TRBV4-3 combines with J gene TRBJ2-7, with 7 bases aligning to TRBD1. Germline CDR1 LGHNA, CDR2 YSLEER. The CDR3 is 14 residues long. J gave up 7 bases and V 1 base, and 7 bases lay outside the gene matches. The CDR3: CASSQGTGAREQYF. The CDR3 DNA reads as TGCGCCAGCAGCCAAGGAACAGGGGCCAGAGAGCAGTACTTC.

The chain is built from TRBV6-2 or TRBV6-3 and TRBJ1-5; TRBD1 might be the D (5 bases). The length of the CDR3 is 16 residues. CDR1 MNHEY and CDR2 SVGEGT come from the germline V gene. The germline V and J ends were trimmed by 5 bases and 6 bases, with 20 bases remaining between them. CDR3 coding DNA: TGTGCCAGCAGTCGGGACTTCCTGTACCGAGGTCAGCCCCAGCATTTT. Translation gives CASSRDFLYRGQPQHF.

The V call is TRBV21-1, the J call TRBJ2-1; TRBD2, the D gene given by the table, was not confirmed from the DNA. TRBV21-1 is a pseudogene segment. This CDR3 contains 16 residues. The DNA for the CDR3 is TGTGCCAGCAGCACAGGACTAGCGGAGGGAGGGAATGAGCAGTTCTTC. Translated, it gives CASSTGLAEGGNEQFF.

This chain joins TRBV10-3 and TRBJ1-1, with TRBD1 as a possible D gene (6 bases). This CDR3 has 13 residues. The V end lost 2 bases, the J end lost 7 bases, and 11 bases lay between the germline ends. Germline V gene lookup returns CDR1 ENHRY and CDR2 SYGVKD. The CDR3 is CAISERDRNEAFF. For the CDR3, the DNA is TGTGCCATCAGTGAGCGCGACAGGAATGAAGCTTTCTTT.

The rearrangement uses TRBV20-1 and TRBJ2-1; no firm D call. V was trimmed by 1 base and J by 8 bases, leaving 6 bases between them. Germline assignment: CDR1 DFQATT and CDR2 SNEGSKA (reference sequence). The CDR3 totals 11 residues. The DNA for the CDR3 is TGCAGTGCTAGAGGGGCTGATGAGCAGTTCTTC. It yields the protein CSARGADEQFF.

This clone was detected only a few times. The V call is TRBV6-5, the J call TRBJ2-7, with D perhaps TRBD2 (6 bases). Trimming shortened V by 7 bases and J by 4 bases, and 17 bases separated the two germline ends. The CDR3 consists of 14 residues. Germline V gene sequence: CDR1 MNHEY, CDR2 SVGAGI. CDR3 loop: CASTPPGLTYEQYF. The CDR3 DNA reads TGTGCCAGCACCCCCCCGGGACTTACTTACGAGCAGTACTTC.

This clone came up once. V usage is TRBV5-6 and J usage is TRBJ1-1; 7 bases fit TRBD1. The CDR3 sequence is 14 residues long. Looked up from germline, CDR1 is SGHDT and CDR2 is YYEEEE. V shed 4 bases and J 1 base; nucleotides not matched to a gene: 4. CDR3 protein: CASSRTGENTEAFF. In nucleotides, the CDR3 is TGTGCCAGCAGCAGAACAGGGGAGAACACTGAAGCTTTCTTT.

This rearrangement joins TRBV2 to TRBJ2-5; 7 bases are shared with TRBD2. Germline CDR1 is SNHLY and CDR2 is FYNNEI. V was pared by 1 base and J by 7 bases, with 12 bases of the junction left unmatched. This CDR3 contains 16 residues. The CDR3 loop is CASSEERGPPRGTQYF. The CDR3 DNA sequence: TGTGCCAGCAGTGAAGAGCGGGGCCCTCCGCGGGGGACCCAGTACTTC.

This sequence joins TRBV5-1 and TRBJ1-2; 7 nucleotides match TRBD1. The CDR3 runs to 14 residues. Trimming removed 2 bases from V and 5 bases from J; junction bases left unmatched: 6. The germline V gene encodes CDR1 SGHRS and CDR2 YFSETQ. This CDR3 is CASSLPGQPYGYTF. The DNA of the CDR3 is TGCGCCAGCAGCTTACCGGGACAGCCTTATGGCTACACCTTC.

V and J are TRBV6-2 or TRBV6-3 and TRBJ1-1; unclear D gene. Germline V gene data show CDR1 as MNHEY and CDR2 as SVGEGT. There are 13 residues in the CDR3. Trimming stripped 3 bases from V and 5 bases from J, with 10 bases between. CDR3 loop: CASSYTQETEAFF. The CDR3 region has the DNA TGTGCCAGCAGTTATACGCAAGAGACTGAAGCTTTCTTT.

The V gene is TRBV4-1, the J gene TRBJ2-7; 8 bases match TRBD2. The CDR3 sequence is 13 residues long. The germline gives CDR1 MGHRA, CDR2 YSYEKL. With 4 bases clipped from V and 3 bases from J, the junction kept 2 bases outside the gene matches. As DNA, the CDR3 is TGCGCCAGCAGCCCAACTAGCGGCTACGAGCAGTACTTC. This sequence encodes CASSPTSGYEQYF.

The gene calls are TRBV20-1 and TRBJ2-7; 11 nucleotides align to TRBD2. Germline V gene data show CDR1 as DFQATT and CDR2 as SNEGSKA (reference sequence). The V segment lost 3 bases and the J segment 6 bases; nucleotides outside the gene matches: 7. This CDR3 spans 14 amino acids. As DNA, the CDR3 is TGCAGTGCTAGTAAGGTAGCGGGAGGGTTCGAGCAGTACTTC. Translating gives CSASKVAGGFEQYF.

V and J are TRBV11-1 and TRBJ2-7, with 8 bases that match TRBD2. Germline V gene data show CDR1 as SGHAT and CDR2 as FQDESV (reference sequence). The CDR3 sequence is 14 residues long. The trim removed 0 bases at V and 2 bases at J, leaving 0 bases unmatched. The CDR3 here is CASSLAGRAYEQYF. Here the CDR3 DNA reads TGTGCCAGCAGCTTAGCCGGGAGGGCCTACGAGCAGTACTTC.

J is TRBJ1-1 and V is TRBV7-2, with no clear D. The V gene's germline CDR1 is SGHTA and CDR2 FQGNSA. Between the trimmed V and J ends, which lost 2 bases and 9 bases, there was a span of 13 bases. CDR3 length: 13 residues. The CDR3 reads CASSLFGATKAFF. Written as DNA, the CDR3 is TGTGCCAGCAGCTTATTTGGCGCGACAAAAGCTTTCTTT.

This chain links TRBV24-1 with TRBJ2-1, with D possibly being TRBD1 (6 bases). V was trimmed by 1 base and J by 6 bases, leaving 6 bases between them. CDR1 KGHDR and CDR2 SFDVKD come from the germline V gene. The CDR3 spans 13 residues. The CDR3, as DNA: TGTGCCACCAGTGATTTAGGGGGCAATGAGCAGTTCTTC. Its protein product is CATSDLGGNEQFF.

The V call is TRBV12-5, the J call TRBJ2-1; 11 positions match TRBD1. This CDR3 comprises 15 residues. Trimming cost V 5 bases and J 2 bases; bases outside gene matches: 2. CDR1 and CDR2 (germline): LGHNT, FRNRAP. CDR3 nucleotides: TGTGCTAGTGGTCCGGGACAGGGGGCCTACAATGAGCAGTTCTTC. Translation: CASGPGQGAYNEQFF.

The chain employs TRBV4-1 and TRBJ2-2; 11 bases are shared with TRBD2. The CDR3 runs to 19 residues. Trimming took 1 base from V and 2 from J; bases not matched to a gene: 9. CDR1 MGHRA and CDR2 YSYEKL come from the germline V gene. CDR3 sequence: CASSQVRSLAGGNTGELFF. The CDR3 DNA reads TGCGCCAGCAGCCAAGTGAGGTCCCTAGCGGGAGGCAACACCGGGGAGCTGTTTTTT.

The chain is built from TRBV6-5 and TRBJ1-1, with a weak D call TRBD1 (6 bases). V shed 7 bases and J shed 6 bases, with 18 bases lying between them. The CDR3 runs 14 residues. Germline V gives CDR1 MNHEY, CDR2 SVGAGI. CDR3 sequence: CASTPRGGLAEAFF. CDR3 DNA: TGTGCCAGCACTCCCCGTGGGGGCTTGGCTGAAGCTTTCTTT.

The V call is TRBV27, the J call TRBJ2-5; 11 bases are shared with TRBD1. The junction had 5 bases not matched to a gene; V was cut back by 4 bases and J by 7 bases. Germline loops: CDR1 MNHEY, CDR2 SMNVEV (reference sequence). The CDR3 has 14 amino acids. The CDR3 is CASSSGTGGRTQYF. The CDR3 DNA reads TGTGCCAGCAGTTCCGGGACAGGGGGGAGGACCCAGTACTTC.

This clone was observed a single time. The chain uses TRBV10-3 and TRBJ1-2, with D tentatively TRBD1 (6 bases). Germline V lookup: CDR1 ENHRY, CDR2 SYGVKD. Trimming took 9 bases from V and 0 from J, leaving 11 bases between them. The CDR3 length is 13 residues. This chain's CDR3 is CAITGKANYGYTF. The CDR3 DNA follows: TGTGCCATTACAGGGAAAGCTAACTATGGCTACACCTTC.

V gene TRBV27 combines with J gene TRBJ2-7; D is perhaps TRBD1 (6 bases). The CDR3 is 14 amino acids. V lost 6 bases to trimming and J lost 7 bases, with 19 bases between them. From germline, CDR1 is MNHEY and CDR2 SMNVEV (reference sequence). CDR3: CASSLLGRGEEQYF. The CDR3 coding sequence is TGTGCCAGCAGCCTCCTGGGCAGGGGAGAGGAGCAGTACTTC.

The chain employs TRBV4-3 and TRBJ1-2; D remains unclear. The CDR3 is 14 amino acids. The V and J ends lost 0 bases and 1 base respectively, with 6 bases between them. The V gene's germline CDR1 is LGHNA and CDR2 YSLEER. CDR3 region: CASSQDPFNYGYTF. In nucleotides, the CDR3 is TGCGCCAGCAGCCAAGATCCTTTTAACTATGGCTACACCTTC.

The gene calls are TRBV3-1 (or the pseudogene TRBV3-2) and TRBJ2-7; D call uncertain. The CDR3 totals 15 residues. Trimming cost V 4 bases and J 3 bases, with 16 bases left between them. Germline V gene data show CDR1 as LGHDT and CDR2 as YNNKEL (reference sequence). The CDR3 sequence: CASSPQSGPNYEQYF. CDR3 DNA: TGTGCCAGCAGCCCCCAATCGGGTCCTAACTACGAGCAGTACTTC.

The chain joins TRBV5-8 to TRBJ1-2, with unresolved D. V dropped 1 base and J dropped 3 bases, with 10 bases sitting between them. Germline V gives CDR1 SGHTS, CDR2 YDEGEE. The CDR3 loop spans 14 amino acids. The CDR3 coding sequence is TGTGCCAGCAGCTTGAACGGGAACTACTATGGCTACACCTTC. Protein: CASSLNGNYYGYTF.

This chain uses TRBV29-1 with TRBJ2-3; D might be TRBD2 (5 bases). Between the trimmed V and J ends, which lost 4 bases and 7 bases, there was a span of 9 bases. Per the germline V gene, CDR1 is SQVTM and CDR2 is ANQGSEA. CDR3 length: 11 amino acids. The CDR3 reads CSVAGSNTQYF. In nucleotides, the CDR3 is TGCAGCGTTGCGGGGTCCAATACGCAGTATTTT.